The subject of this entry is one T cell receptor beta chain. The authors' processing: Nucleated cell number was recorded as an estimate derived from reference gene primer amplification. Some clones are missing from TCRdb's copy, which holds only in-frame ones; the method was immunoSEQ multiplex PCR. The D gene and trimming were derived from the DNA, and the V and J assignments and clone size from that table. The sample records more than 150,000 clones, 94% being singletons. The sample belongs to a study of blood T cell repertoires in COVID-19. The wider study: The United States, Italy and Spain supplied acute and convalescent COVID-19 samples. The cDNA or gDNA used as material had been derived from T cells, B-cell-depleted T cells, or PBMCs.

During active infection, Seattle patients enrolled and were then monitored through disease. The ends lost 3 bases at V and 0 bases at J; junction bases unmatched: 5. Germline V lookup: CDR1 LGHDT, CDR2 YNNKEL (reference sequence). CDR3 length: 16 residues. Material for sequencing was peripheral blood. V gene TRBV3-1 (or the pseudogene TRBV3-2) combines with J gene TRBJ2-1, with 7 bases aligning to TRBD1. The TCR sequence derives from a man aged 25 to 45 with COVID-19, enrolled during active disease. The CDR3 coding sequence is TGTGCCAGCAGCCATTCCTGGGACAGCTCCTACAATGAGCAGTTCTTC. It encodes CASSHSWDSSYNEQFF.